The table lists the clone carrying this TCR beta chain with a few counts. Its antigen is still unknown. Documented treatment: oral pan-JAK inhibitor, 5-10 mg twice daily. Researchers took lesional scalp punch biopsies and peripheral blood from people who were alopecia areata patients. From PBMCs, CD4+ and CD8+ T cells were sorted. The sample belongs to a study of CD8+ T cells in alopecia areata. Notes on the study in general: For lesional scalp, especially alopecia totalis/universalis, clonality was higher than in normal scalp.

cDNA reverse transcribed from extracted RNA served as the sequencing template. Repertoires were generated with immunoSEQ multiplex PCR, while TCRdb's copy carries only in-frame clones and drops some. The sample has roughly 200,000 clones; 60% to 70% are singletons. The receptor comes from a human donor with alopecia areata. Sample: CD4+ T cells sorted from blood, taken at week 4, from a patient treated with tofacitinib.

The CDR3 loop reads CASRIQGAYEQYF. Here the CDR3 DNA reads TGTGCCAGCAGGATCCAGGGGGCCTACGAGCAGTACTTC. The chain joins TRBV28 to TRBJ2-7; 7 bases align to TRBD1. Trimming removed 6 bases from V and 2 bases from J; junction bases left unmatched: 4. The CDR3 loop spans 13 amino acids. The germline gives CDR1 MDHEN, CDR2 SYDVKM.